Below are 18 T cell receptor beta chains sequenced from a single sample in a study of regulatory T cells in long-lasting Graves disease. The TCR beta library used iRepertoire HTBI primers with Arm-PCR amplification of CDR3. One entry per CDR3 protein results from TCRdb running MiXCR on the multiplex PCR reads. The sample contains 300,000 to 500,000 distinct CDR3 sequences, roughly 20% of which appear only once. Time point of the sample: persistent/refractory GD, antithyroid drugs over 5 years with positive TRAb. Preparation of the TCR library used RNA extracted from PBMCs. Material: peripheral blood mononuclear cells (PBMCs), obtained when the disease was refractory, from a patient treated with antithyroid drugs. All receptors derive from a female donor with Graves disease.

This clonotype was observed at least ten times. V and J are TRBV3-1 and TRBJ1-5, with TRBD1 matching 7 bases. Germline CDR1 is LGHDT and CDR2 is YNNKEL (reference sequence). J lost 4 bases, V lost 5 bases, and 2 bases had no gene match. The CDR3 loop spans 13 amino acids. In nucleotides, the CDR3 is TGTGCCAGCAGCGGGGACAGAAATCAGCCCCAGCATTTT. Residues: CASSGDRNQPQHF.

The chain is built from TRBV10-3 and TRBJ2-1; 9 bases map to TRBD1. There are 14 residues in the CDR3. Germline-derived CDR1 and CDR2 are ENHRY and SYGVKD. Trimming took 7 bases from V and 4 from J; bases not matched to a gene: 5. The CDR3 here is CAIKPGQGYNEQFF. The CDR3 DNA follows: TGTGCCATCAAACCGGGACAGGGTTACAATGAGCAGTTCTTC.

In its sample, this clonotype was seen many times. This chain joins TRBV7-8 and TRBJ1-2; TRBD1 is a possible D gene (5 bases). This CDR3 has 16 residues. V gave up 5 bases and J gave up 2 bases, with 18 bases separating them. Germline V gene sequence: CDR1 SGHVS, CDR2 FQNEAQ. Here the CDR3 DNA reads TGTGCCAGCAGCCCGGGACTCCGGCCGGGAAACTATGGCTACACCTTC. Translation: CASSPGLRPGNYGYTF.

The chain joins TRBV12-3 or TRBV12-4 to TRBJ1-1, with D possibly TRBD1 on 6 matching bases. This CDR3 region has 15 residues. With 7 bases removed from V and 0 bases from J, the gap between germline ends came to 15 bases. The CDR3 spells CASKPGQIMNTEAFF. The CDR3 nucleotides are TGTGCCAGCAAACCGGGACAAATAATGAACACTGAAGCTTTCTTT.

CDR3: CASSGHVAQEPQHF. The CDR3 DNA follows: TGTGCCAGCAGCGGACACGTCGCCCAGGAGCCCCAGCATTTT. The rearrangement joins TRBV28 to TRBJ1-5; perhaps TRBD1 as D (5 bases). CDR3 length: 14 residues. CDR1 is MDHEN, CDR2 SYDVKM, per germline. Trimming removed 6 bases from V and 8 bases from J, with 17 bases in between.

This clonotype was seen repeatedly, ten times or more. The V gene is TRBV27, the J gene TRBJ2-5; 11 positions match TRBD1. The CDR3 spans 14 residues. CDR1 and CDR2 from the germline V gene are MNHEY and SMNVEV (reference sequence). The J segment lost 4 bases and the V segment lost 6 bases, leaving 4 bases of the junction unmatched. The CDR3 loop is CASSAGTGGETQYF. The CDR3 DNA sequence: TGTGCCAGCAGCGCCGGGACAGGGGGAGAGACCCAGTACTTC.

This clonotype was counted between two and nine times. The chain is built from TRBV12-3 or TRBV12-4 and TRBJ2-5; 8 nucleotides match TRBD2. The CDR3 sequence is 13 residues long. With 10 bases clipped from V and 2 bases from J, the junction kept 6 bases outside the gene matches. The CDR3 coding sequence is TGTGCCATAGTAAAGCGGGGGCAAGAGACCCAGTACTTC. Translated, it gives CAIVKRGQETQYF.

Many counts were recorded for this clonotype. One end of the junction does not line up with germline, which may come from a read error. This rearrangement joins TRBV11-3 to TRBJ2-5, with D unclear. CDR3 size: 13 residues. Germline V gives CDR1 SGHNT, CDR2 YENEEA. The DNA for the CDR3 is TGTTCCAGCAGCTTAAGAACTTGGGAGACCCAGTACTTC. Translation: CSSSLRTWETQYF.

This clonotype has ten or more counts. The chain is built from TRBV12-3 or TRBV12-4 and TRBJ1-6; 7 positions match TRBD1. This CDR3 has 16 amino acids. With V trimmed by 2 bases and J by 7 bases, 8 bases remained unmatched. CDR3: CASSLRQGLINSPLHF. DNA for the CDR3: TGTGCCAGCAGTTTAAGACAGGGACTAATCAATTCACCCCTCCACTTT.

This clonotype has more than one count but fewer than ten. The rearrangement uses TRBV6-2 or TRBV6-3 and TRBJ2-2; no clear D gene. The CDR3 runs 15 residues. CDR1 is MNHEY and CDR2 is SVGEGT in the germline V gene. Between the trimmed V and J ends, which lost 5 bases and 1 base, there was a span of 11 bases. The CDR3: CASSEAYRNTGELFF. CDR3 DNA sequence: TGTGCCAGCAGTGAAGCGTATAGGAACACCGGGGAGCTGTTTTTT.

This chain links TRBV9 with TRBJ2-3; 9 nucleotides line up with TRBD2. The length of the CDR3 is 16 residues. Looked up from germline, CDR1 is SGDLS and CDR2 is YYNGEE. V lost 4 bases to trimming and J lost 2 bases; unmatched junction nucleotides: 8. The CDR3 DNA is TGTGCCAGCAGCTCGGCTAGCGGGATGATCACAGATACGCAGTATTTT. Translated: CASSSASGMITDTQYF. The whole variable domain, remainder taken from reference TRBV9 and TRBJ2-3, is DSGVTQTPKHLITATGQRVTLRCSPRSGDLSVYWYQQSLDQGLQFLIQYYNGEERAKGNILERFSAQQFPDLHSELNLSSLELGDSALYFCASSSASGMITDTQYFGPGTRLTVL.

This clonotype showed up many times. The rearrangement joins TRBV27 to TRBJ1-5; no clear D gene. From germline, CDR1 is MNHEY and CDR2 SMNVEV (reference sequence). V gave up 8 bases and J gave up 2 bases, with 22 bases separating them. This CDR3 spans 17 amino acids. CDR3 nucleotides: TGTGCCAGCGGCTCCTCGGAGGATTCAGTAGGCAATCAGCCCCAGCATTTT. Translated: CASGSSEDSVGNQPQHF.

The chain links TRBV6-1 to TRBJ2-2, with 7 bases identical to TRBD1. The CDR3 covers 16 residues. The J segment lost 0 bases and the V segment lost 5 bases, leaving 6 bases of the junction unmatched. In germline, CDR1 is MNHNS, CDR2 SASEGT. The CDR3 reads CASSKTGSTNTGELFF. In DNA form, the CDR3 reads TGTGCCAGCAGTAAGACAGGGTCGACGAACACCGGGGAGCTGTTTTTT.

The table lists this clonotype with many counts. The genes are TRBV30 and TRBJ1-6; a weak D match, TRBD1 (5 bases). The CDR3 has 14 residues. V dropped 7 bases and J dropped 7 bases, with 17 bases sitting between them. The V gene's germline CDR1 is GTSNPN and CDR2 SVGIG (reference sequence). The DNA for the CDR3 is TGTGCCTCCCAGGGTAGTAATTGGAATTCACCCCTCCACTTT. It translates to CASQGSNWNSPLHF. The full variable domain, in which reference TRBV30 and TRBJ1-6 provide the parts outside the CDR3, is SQTIHQWPATLVQPVGSPLSLECTVEGTSNPNLYWYRQAAGRGLQLLFYSVGIGQISSEVPQNLSASRPQDRQFILSSKKLLLSDSGFYLCASQGSNWNSPLHFGNGTRLTVT.

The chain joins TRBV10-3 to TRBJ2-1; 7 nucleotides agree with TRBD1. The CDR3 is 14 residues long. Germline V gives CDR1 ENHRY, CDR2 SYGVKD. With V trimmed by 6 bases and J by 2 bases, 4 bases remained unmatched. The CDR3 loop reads CAIRDGTAYNEQFF. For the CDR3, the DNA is TGTGCCATCAGGGACGGGACAGCCTACAATGAGCAGTTCTTC.

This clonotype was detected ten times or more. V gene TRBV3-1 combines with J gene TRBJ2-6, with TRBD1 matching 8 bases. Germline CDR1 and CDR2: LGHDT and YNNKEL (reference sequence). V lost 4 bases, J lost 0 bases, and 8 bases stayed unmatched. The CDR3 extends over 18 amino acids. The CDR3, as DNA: TGTGCCAGCAGCCCCCGCTGGACAGGGAGCTCTGGGGCCAACGTCCTGACTTTC. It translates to CASSPRWTGSSGANVLTF.

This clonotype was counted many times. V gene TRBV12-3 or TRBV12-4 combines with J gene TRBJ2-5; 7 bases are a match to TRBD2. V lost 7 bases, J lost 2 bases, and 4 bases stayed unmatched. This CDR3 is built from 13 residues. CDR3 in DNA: TGTGCCAGCACCCGTAGCGGGCAAGAGACCCAGTACTTC. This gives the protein CASTRSGQETQYF.

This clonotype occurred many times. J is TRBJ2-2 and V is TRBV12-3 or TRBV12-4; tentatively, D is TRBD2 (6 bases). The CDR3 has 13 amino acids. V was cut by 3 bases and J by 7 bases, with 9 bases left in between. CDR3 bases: TGTGCCAGCAGTTTGGCGGGGAACGGGGAGCTGTTTTTT. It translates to CASSLAGNGELFF.